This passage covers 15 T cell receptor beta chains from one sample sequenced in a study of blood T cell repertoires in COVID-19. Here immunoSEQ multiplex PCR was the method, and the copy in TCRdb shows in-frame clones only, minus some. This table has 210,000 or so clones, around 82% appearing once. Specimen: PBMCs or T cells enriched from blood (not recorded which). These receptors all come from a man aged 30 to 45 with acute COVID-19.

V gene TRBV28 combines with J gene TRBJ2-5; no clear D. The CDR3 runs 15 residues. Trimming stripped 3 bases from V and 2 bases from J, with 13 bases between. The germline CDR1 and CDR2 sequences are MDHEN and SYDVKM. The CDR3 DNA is TGTGCCAGCAGTTTCTCCCCCCTCGGGCAAGAGACCCAGTACTTC. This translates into CASSFSPLGQETQYF.

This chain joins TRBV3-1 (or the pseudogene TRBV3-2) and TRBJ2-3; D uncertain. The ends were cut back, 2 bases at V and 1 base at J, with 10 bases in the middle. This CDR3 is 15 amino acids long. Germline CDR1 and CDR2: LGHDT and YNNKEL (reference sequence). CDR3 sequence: CASSQQSVGTDTQYF. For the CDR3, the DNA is TGTGCCAGCAGCCAACAATCGGTGGGCACAGATACGCAGTATTTT.

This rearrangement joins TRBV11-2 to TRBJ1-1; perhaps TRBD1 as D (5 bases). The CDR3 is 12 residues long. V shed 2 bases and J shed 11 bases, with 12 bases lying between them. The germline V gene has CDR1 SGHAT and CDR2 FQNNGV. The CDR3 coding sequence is TGTGCCAGCAGCTTACAGGGTTTTGGGGCTTTCTTT. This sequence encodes CASSLQGFGAFF.

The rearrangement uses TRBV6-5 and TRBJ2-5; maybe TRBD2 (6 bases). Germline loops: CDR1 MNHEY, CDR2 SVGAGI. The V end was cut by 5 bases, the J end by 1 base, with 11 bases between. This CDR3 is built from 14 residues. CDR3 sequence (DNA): TGTGCCAGCAGTCTGGCGGGGTTCCAAGAGACCCAGTACTTC. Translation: CASSLAGFQETQYF.

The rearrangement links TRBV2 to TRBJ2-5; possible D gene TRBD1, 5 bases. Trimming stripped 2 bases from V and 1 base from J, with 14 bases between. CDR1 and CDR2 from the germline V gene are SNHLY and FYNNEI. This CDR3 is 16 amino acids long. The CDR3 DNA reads TGTGCCAGCAGTGAACGTCTCAGGGCCTCCCAAGAGACCCAGTACTTC. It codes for CASSERLRASQETQYF.

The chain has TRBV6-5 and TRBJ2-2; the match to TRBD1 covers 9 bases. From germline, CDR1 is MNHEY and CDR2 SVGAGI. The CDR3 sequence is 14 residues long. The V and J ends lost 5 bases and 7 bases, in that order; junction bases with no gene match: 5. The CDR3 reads CASSRDRVGGELFF. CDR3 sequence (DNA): TGTGCCAGCAGTCGGGACAGGGTTGGCGGGGAGCTGTTTTTT.

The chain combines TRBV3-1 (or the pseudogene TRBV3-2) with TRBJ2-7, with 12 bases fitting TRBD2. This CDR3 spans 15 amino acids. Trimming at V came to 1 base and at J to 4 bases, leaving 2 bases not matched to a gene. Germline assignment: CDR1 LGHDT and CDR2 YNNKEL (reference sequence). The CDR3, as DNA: TGTGCCAGCAGCCAAGGGACTAGCGGGGCGTACGAGCAGTACTTC. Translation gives CASSQGTSGAYEQYF.

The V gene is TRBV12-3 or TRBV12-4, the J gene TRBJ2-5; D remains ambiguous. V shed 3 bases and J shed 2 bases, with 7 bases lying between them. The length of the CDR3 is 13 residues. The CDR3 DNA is TGTGCCAGCAGTTTGAGGAGACAAGAGACCCAGTACTTC. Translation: CASSLRRQETQYF.

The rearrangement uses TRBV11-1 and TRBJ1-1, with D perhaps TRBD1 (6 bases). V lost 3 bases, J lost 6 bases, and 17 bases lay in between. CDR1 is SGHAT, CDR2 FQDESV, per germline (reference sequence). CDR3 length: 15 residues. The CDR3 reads CASSFGGTRGAEAFF. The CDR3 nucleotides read TGTGCCAGCAGCTTTGGGGGCACCCGGGGGGCTGAAGCTTTCTTT.

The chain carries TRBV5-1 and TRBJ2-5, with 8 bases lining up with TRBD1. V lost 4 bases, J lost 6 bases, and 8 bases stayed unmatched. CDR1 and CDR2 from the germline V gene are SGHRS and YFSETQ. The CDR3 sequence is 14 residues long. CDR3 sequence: CASSLGQGGQTQYF. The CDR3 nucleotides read TGCGCCAGCAGCCTAGGACAGGGCGGGCAGACCCAGTACTTC.

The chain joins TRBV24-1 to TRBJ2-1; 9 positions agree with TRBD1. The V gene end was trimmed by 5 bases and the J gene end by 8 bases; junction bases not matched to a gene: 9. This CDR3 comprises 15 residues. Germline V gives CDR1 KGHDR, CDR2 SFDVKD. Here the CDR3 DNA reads TGTGCCACCAGTGCCCCGGGACAGGGAGGACATGAGCAGTTCTTC. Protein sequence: CATSAPGQGGHEQFF.

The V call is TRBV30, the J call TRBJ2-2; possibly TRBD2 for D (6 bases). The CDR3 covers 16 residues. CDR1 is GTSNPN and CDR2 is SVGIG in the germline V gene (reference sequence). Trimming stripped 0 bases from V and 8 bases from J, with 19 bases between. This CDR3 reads CAWSVQRWGVGGELFF. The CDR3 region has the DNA TGTGCCTGGAGTGTACAGAGATGGGGGGTAGGTGGGGAGCTGTTTTTT.

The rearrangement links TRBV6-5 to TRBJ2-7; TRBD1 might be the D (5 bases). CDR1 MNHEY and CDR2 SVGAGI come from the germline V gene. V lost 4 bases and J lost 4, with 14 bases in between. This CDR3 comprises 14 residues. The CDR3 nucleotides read TGTGCCAGCAGTTCCGACGACAGACCGTACGAGCAGTACTTC. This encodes CASSSDDRPYEQYF.

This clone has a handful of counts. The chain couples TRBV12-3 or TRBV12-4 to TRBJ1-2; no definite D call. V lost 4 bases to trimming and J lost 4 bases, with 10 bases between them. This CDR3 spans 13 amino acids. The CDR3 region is CASSSGSIYGYTF. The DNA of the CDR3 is TGTGCCAGCAGTTCGGGAAGTATCTATGGCTACACCTTC.

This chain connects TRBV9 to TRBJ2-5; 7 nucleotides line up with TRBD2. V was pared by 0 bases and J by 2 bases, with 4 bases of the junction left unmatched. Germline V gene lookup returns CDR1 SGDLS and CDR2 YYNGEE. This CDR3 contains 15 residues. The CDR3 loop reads CASSVGPGGQETQYF. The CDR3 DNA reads TGTGCCAGCAGCGTAGGCCCGGGGGGTCAAGAGACCCAGTACTTC.